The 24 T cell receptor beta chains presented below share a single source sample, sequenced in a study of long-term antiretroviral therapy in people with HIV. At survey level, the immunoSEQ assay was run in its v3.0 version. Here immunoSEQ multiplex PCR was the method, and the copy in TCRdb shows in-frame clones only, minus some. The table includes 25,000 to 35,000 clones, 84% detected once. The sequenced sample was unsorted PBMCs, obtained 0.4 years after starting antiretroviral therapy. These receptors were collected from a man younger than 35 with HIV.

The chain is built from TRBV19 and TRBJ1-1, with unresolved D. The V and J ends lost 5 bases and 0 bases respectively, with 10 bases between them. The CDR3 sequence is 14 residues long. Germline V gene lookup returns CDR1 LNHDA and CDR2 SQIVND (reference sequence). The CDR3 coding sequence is TGTGCCAGTAGTGGGTTTTCTATGAACACTGAAGCTTTCTTT. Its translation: CASSGFSMNTEAFF.

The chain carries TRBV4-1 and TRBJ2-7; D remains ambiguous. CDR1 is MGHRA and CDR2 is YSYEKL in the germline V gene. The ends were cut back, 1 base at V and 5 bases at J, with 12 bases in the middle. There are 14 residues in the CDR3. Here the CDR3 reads CASSQGEAFNEQYF. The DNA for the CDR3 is TGCGCCAGCAGCCAAGGAGAGGCTTTTAACGAGCAGTACTTC.

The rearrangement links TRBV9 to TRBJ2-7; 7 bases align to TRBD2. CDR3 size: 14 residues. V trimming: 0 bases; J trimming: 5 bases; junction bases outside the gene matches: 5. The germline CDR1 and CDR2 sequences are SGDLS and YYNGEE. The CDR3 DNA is TGTGCCAGCAGCGTAGGGGGAGGGCAGGACGAGCAGTACTTC. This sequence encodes CASSVGGGQDEQYF.

The DNA for the CDR3 is TGTGCCAGTAGTCGACGTCTAGCGGGGGAAGAGACCCAGTACTTC. This gives the protein CASSRRLAGEETQYF. V usage is TRBV19 and J usage is TRBJ2-5, with 10 bases fitting TRBD2. The germline CDR1 and CDR2 sequences are LNHDA and SQIVND (reference sequence). The CDR3 is 15 residues long. V was pared by 5 bases and J by 3 bases, with 6 bases of the junction left unmatched.

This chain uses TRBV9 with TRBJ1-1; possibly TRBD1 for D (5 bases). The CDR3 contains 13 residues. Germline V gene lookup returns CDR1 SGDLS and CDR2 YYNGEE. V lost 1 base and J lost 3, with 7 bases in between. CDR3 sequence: CASSVRGDTEAFF. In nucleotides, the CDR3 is TGTGCCAGCAGCGTAAGAGGGGACACTGAAGCTTTCTTT.

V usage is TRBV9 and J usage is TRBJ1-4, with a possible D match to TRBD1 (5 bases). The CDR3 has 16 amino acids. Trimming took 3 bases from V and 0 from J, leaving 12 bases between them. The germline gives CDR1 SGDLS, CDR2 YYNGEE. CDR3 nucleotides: TGTGCCAGCAGCGCTCTGGGGGTTGCAACTAATGAAAAACTGTTTTTT. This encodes CASSALGVATNEKLFF.

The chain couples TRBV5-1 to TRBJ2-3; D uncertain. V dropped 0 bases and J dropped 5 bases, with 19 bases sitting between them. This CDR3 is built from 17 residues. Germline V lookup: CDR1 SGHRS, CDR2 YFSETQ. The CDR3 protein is CASSLGWASTVIDTQYF. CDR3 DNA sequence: TGCGCCAGCAGCTTGGGGTGGGCGTCGACCGTCATAGATACGCAGTATTTT.

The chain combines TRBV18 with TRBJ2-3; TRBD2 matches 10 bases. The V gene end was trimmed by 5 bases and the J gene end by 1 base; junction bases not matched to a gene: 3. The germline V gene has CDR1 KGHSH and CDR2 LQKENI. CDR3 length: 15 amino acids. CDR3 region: CASSSGLAGTDTQYF. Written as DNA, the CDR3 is TGTGCCAGCTCAAGCGGACTAGCGGGCACAGATACGCAGTATTTT.

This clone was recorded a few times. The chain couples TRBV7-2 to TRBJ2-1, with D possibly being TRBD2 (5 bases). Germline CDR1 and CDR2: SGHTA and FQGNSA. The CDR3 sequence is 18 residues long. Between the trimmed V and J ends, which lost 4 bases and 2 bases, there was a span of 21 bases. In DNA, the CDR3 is TGTGCCAGCAGCTCCCGCGGCCCAACTAGTTATACCTACAATGAGCAGTTCTTC. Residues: CASSSRGPTSYTYNEQFF. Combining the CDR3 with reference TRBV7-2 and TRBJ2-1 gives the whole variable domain GAGVSQSPSNKVTEKGKDVELRCDPISGHTALYWYRQSLGQGLEFLIYFQGNSAPDKSGLPSDRFSAERTGGSVSTLTIQRTQQEDSAVYLCASSSRGPTSYTYNEQFFGPGTRLTVL.

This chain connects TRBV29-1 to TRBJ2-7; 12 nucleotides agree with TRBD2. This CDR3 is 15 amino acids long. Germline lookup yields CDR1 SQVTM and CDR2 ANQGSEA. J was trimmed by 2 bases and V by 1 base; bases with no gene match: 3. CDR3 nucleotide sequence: TGCAGCGTTGAAGGACCTAGCGGGGGGGCCTACGAGCAGTACTTC. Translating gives CSVEGPSGGAYEQYF.

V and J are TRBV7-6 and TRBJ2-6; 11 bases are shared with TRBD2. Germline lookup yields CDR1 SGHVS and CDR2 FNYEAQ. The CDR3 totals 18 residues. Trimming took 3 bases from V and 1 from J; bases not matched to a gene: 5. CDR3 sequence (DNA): TGTGCCAGCAGCTTGTTGGTAGCGGGAGGGTCTGGGGCCAACGTCCTGACTTTC. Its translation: CASSLLVAGGSGANVLTF.

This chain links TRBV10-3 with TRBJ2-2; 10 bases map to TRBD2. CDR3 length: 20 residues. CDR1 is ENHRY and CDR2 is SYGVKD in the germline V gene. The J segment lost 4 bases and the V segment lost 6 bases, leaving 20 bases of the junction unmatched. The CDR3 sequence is CAISGEEGAASGRGTGELFF. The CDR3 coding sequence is TGTGCCATCAGCGGGGAAGAGGGGGCGGCTAGCGGGAGAGGCACCGGGGAGCTGTTTTTT.

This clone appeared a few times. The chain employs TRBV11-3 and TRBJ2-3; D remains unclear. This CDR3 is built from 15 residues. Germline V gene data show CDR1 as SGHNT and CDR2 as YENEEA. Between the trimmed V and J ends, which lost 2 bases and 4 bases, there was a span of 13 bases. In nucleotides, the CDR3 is TGTGCCAGCAGCTTAAGGGATCAGAACCCAGATACGCAGTATTTT. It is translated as CASSLRDQNPDTQYF.

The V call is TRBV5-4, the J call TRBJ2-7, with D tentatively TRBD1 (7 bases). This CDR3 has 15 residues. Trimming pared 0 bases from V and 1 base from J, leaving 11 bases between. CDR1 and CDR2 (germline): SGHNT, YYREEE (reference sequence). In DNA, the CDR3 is TGTGCCAGCAGCTTGGCCCCAGGGGGGTCCTACGAGCAGTACTTC. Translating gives CASSLAPGGSYEQYF.

The CDR3 spells CASSLAPTRFSGANVLTF. Here the CDR3 DNA reads TGTGCCAGCAGCTTAGCCCCCACTAGATTCTCTGGGGCCAACGTCCTGACTTTC. The chain couples TRBV7-9 to TRBJ2-6; maybe TRBD2 (5 bases). Germline CDR1 SEHNR, CDR2 FQNEAQ (reference sequence). The CDR3 consists of 18 residues. Trimming took 0 bases from V and 0 from J, leaving 12 bases between them.

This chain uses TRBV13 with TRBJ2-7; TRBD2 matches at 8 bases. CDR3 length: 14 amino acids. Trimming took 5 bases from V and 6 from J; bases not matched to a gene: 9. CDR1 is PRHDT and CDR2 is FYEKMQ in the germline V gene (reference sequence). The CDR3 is CASSPSAGGGEQYF. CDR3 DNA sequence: TGTGCCAGCAGCCCTTCCGCGGGAGGAGGCGAGCAGTACTTC.

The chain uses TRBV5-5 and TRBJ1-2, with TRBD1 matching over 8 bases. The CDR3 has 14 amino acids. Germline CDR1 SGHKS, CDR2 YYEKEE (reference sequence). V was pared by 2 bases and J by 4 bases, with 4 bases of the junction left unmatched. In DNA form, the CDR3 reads TGTGCCAGCAGCTTAGGACAGGGCGGCTATGGCTACACCTTC. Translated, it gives CASSLGQGGYGYTF.

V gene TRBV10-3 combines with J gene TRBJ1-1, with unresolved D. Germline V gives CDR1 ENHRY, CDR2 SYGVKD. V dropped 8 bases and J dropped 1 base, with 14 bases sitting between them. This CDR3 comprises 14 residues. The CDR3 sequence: CAIAGTDGNTEAFF. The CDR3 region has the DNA TGTGCCATCGCTGGTACCGACGGGAACACTGAAGCTTTCTTT.

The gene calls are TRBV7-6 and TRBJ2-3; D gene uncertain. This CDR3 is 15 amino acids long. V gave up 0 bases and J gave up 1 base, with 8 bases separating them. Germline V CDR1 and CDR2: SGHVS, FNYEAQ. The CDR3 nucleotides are TGTGCCAGCAGCTTAGCGGATAGGGGCACAGATACGCAGTATTTT. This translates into CASSLADRGTDTQYF. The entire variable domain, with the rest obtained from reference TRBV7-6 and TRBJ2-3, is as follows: GAGVSQSPRYKVTKRGQDVALRCDPISGHVSLYWYRQALGQGPEFLTYFNYEAQQDKSGLPNDRFSAERPEGSISTLTIQRTEQRDSAMYRCASSLADRGTDTQYFGPGTRLTVL.

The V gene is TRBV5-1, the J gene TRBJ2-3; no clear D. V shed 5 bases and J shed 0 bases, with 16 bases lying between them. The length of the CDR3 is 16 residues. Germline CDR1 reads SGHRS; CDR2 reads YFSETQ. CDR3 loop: CASRGIGTLSTDTQYF. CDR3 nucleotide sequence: TGCGCCAGCAGAGGTATCGGCACCCTTAGCACAGATACGCAGTATTTT.

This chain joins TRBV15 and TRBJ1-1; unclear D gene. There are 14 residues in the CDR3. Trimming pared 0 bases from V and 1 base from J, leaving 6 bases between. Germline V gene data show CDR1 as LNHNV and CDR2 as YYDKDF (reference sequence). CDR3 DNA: TGTGCCACCAGCAGAGATCGGGGGAACACTGAAGCTTTCTTT. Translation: CATSRDRGNTEAFF.

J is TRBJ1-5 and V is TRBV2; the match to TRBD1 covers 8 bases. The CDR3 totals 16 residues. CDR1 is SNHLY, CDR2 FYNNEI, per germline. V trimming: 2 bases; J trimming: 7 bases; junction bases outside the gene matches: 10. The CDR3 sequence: CASSETRTGLKQPQHF. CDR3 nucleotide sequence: TGTGCCAGCAGTGAAACCCGGACAGGGTTGAAGCAGCCCCAGCATTTT.

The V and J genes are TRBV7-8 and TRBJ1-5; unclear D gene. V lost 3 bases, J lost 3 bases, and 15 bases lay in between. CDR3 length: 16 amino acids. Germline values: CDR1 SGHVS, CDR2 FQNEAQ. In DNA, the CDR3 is TGTGCCAGCAGCTTTGGTCCGGAGCAGTTCAATCAGCCCCAGCATTTT. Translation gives CASSFGPEQFNQPQHF.

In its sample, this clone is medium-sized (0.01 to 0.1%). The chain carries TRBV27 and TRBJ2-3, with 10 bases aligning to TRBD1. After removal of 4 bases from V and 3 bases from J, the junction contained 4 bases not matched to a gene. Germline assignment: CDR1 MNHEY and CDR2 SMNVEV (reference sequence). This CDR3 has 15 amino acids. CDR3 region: CASSYGTGETDTQYF. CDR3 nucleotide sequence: TGTGCCAGCAGTTATGGGACAGGGGAAACAGATACGCAGTATTTT.